This passage covers 27 T cell receptor beta chains from one sample sequenced in a study of vaccination and CD4 T cells after COVID-19. Treatment defined: approximately 11-day PBMC culture with coronavirus spike peptide pools or control peptides (ViraFEST assay). Researchers used the Oncomine TCR Beta short-read assay to sequence DNA from cultured CD4+ T cells. TCRdb fed the PCR reads into MiXCR, producing one record per CDR3 protein. Of some 18,000 distinct CDR3 sequences listed, approximately 53% are singletons. The antigens of these receptors remain unknown. The sequenced material came from CD4+ T cells from blood, cultured in vitro. The receptors stem from a human donor who had recovered from COVID-19.

This chain joins TRBV6-1 and TRBJ2-7; possibly TRBD1 or TRBD2 for D (5 bases each). Trimming left V 8 bases short and J 6 bases short, with 20 bases between. The CDR3 is made up of 14 amino acids. Germline-derived CDR1 and CDR2 are MNHNS and SASEGT. CDR3 amino acids: CASSRVAGRGEQYF. The CDR3 coding sequence is TGTGCCAGCTCAAGGGTGGCAGGGAGAGGCGAGCAGTACTTC.

The rearrangement links TRBV5-5 to TRBJ1-2; 7 nucleotides align to TRBD1. Germline V gene data show CDR1 as SGHKS and CDR2 as YYEKEE (reference sequence). The CDR3 has 12 residues. The junction had 0 bases not matched to a gene; V was cut back by 2 bases and J by 5 bases. The CDR3 protein is CASSLQGYGYTF. CDR3 sequence (DNA): TGTGCCAGCAGCTTACAGGGGTATGGCTACACCTTC.

This clonotype came up a few times. V usage is TRBV6-1 and J usage is TRBJ1-2, with no clear D. Per germline, CDR1 MNHNS and CDR2 SASEGT. The CDR3 sequence is 11 residues long. V dropped 6 bases and J dropped 8 bases, with 10 bases sitting between them. CDR3 in DNA: TGTGCCAGCAGCGGCCTATGGGGCTACACCTTC. Translating gives CASSGLWGYTF.

The chain employs TRBV28 and TRBJ1-3, with a tentative D call TRBD1 (5 bases). The germline V gene has CDR1 MDHEN and CDR2 SYDVKM. Trimming removed 7 bases from V and 1 base from J, with 17 bases in between. This CDR3 region has 16 residues. CDR3: CASTETGTLSGNTIYF. CDR3 coding DNA: TGTGCCAGCACCGAAACCGGGACCCTATCTGGAAACACCATATATTTT.

The chain is built from TRBV19 and TRBJ2-3; TRBD2 agrees at 11 bases. CDR3 length equals 16 residues. J was trimmed by 1 base and V by 4 bases; bases with no gene match: 4. CDR1 LNHDA and CDR2 SQIVND come from the germline V gene (reference sequence). The DNA for the CDR3 is TGTGCCAGTAGTACATTAGCGGGAGGGGGCACAGATACGCAGTATTTT. Translation gives CASSTLAGGGTDTQYF.

This chain joins TRBV6-1 and TRBJ2-7; either TRBD1 or TRBD2 may fit D (5 bases each). The CDR3 contains 14 residues. The ends were cut back, 6 bases at V and 3 bases at J, with 15 bases in the middle. CDR1 is MNHNS, CDR2 SASEGT, per germline. The CDR3: CASRQRDPDYEQYF. The CDR3 DNA reads as TGTGCCAGCAGGCAAAGGGACCCCGACTACGAGCAGTACTTC.

This chain links TRBV20-1 with TRBJ2-3; 8 bases match TRBD1. J was trimmed by 4 bases and V by 5 bases; bases with no gene match: 14. The CDR3 consists of 16 residues. The germline V gene encodes CDR1 DFQATT and CDR2 SNEGSKA (reference sequence). The CDR3: CSAPPAGTGWSDTQYF. The CDR3 DNA sequence: TGCAGTGCTCCGCCCGCCGGGACAGGTTGGTCAGATACGCAGTATTTT.

The count of this clonotype is one. This sequence joins TRBV19 and TRBJ2-1; D may be TRBD1 or TRBD2 (5 bases each). Looked up from germline, CDR1 is LNHDA and CDR2 is SQIVND (reference sequence). The germline V and J ends were trimmed by 6 bases and 7 bases, with 13 bases remaining between them. This CDR3 has 13 residues. The CDR3 nucleotides read TGTGCCAGTAGATGGGGGAGTCTTAATGAGCAGTTCTTC. Translated, it gives CASRWGSLNEQFF.

The V gene is TRBV6-1, the J gene TRBJ2-7, with 13 bases fitting TRBD2. This CDR3 contains 16 residues. Trimming took 8 bases from V and 4 from J; bases not matched to a gene: 11. Germline values: CDR1 MNHNS, CDR2 SASEGT. The CDR3 sequence is CASGSLAGGQTYEQYF. The CDR3 DNA reads TGTGCCAGCGGATCACTAGCGGGGGGGCAAACTTACGAGCAGTACTTC.

This clonotype was found a few times. V usage is TRBV27 and J usage is TRBJ1-5; weak D call: TRBD1 (6 bases). CDR3 length equals 14 residues. The germline gives CDR1 MNHEY, CDR2 SMNVEV (reference sequence). Trimming took 2 bases from V and 5 from J, leaving 10 bases between them. CDR3 residues: CASSLQGIDQPQHF. Here the CDR3 DNA reads TGTGCCAGCAGTTTACAGGGGATAGATCAGCCCCAGCATTTT.

The chain recombines TRBV5-1 with TRBJ2-5; D call uncertain. Trimming removed 3 bases at V and 3 bases at J, with 15 bases between. This CDR3 is built from 15 residues. Per germline, CDR1 SGHRS and CDR2 YFSETQ. CDR3: CASSSSSNIKETQYF. The CDR3 coding sequence is TGCGCCAGCAGCTCATCCTCAAACATCAAAGAGACCCAGTACTTC.

This clonotype was observed a handful of times. The gene calls are TRBV19 and TRBJ1-1; 7 bases align to TRBD1. Germline loops: CDR1 LNHDA, CDR2 SQIVND (reference sequence). The V and J ends lost 5 bases and 6 bases, in that order; junction bases with no gene match: 6. The CDR3 length is 13 residues. CDR3 in DNA: TGTGCCAGTAGTGTGTACAGGGGAGCTGAAGCTTTCTTT. Translating it yields CASSVYRGAEAFF.

The chain recombines TRBV6-2 or TRBV6-3 with TRBJ1-1, with D uncertain. Germline-derived CDR1 and CDR2 are MNHEY and SVGEGT. V was clipped by 5 bases and J by 7 bases, with 14 bases between them. The CDR3 sequence is 13 residues long. The DNA for the CDR3 is TGTGCCAGCAGTGTGCTCCAGAGAGGTGAAGCTTTCTTT. Protein sequence: CASSVLQRGEAFF.

The chain uses TRBV27 and TRBJ2-7, with 9 bases that match TRBD1. Germline CDR1 is MNHEY and CDR2 is SMNVEV (reference sequence). The CDR3 loop spans 14 amino acids. The V gene end was trimmed by 5 bases and the J gene end by 4 bases; junction bases not matched to a gene: 6. The CDR3: CASSPPGTGYEQYF. The CDR3 coding sequence is TGTGCCAGCAGTCCCCCCGGGACAGGGTACGAGCAGTACTTC.

This chain uses TRBV20-1 with TRBJ2-5; the match to TRBD1 covers 7 bases. With 7 bases clipped from V and 5 bases from J, the junction kept 10 bases outside the gene matches. The CDR3 covers 13 residues. Germline CDR1 is DFQATT and CDR2 is SNEGSKA (reference sequence). CDR3 nucleotides: TGCAGTGTTGACAGGGAAGGCAGGGAGACCCAGTACTTC. Residues: CSVDREGRETQYF.

V is TRBV6-2 or TRBV6-3 and J is TRBJ2-3; possibly TRBD2 for D (5 bases). The CDR3 runs to 15 residues. With 5 bases removed from V and 1 base from J, the gap between germline ends came to 13 bases. The germline gives CDR1 MNHEY, CDR2 SVGEGT. The CDR3 spells CASSTTSRGTDTQYF. Written as DNA, the CDR3 is TGTGCCAGCAGTACAACCTCGCGGGGCACAGATACGCAGTATTTT.

V gene TRBV5-5 combines with J gene TRBJ2-2; D is unclear. The V end lost 2 bases, the J end lost 0 bases, and 5 bases lay between the germline ends. Germline V gives CDR1 SGHKS, CDR2 YYEKEE (reference sequence). The CDR3 has 14 residues. The CDR3 DNA follows: TGTGCCAGCAGCTTCGTGCCGAACACCGGGGAGCTGTTTTTT. It translates to CASSFVPNTGELFF.

The chain couples TRBV28 to TRBJ2-3, with D tentatively TRBD2 (5 bases). V was trimmed by 5 bases and J by 0 bases, leaving 18 bases between them. CDR1 is MDHEN, CDR2 SYDVKM, per germline. The CDR3 is made up of 17 amino acids. CDR3 in amino acids: CASSPPTGSLSTDTQYF. For the CDR3, the DNA is TGTGCCAGCAGTCCACCGACGGGAAGCCTTAGCACAGATACGCAGTATTTT.

V is TRBV7-2 and J is TRBJ2-5; a possible D gene is TRBD1 (5 bases). This CDR3 spans 16 amino acids. Between the trimmed V and J ends, which lost 5 bases and 2 bases, there was a span of 18 bases. Germline CDR1 and CDR2: SGHTA and FQGNSA. CDR3 sequence (DNA): TGTGCCAGCAGCCGTAGGGGATCGACAGTACAAGAGACCCAGTACTTC. Amino acids: CASSRRGSTVQETQYF. The variable domain in full, with the rest retrieved from reference TRBV7-2 and TRBJ2-5, is GAGVSQSPSNKVTEKGKDVELRCDPISGHTALYWYRQSLGQGLEFLIYFQGNSAPDKSGLPSDRFSAERTGGSVSTLTIQRTQQEDSAVYLCASSRRGSTVQETQYFGPGTRLLVL.

As DNA, the CDR3 is TGTGCCAGCCAAAAAGGGACAGTCTACGAGCAGTACTTC. It translates to CASQKGTVYEQYF. This chain links TRBV6-1 with TRBJ2-7, with 7 bases matching TRBD1. Germline lookup yields CDR1 MNHNS and CDR2 SASEGT. With 8 bases clipped from V and 3 bases from J, the junction kept 7 bases outside the gene matches. The CDR3 runs to 13 residues.

The chain couples TRBV6-2 or TRBV6-3 to TRBJ2-5; no clear D gene. V was trimmed by 5 bases and J by 5 bases, leaving 18 bases between them. This CDR3 is 15 amino acids long. CDR1 and CDR2 from the germline V gene are MNHEY and SVGEGT. The CDR3 loop is CASSDRPGRRETQYF. In DNA form, the CDR3 reads TGTGCCAGCAGTGACCGTCCCGGGCGACGGGAGACCCAGTACTTC.

Only a few counts were recorded for this clonotype. The gene calls are TRBV15 and TRBJ2-2; possibly TRBD1 or TRBD2 for D (5 bases each). CDR3 size: 15 residues. Trimming removed 3 bases from V and 5 bases from J, with 13 bases in between. Looked up from germline, CDR1 is LNHNV and CDR2 is YYDKDF (reference sequence). In DNA form, the CDR3 reads TGTGCCACCAGCAGGGCCGCCGGGGCAACCGGGGAGCTGTTTTTT. Translation: CATSRAAGATGELFF.

The gene calls are TRBV5-1 and TRBJ1-1; possible D gene TRBD1, 5 bases. The CDR3 has 15 residues. The V end was cut by 4 bases, the J end by 5 bases, with 18 bases between. Germline assignment: CDR1 SGHRS and CDR2 YFSETQ. In nucleotides, the CDR3 is TGCGCCAGCAGCCACAAGGACATCACTAGGACTGAAGCTTTCTTT. It is translated as CASSHKDITRTEAFF.

This clonotype was counted only a few times. V gene TRBV2 combines with J gene TRBJ2-3, with TRBD2 as a possible D gene (6 bases). The CDR3 covers 12 residues. Trimming took 4 bases from V and 8 from J, leaving 10 bases between them. Per germline, CDR1 SNHLY and CDR2 FYNNEI. The CDR3 protein is CASSVVGGTQYF. CDR3 nucleotide sequence: TGTGCCAGCAGTGTTGTCGGGGGTACGCAGTATTTT.

The rearrangement joins TRBV7-8 to TRBJ2-7, with a weak D call TRBD1 (5 bases). The V and J ends lost 5 bases and 3 bases respectively, with 17 bases between them. The CDR3 runs 15 residues. Germline lookup yields CDR1 SGHVS and CDR2 FQNEAQ. The CDR3 reads CASSPRRTTFYEQYF. For the CDR3, the DNA is TGTGCCAGCAGCCCCCGCCGGACAACGTTCTACGAGCAGTACTTC.

The chain is built from TRBV28 and TRBJ1-3; D not certain. Germline CDR1 is MDHEN and CDR2 is SYDVKM. Trimming shortened V by 3 bases and J by 4 bases, and 7 bases separated the two germline ends. CDR3 length equals 13 residues. CDR3 region: CASSFGEGNTIYF. CDR3 DNA sequence: TGTGCCAGCAGTTTCGGGGAAGGAAACACCATATATTTT.

CDR3 sequence (DNA): TGTGCCAGCATGGGTCAGGGTGGATCCGAGCAGTACTTC. As protein: CASMGQGGSEQYF. V usage is TRBV6-1 and J usage is TRBJ2-7, with a possible D match to TRBD1 (5 bases). V was pared by 7 bases and J by 6 bases, with 16 bases between. The germline CDR1 and CDR2 sequences are MNHNS and SASEGT. The CDR3 contains 13 residues.